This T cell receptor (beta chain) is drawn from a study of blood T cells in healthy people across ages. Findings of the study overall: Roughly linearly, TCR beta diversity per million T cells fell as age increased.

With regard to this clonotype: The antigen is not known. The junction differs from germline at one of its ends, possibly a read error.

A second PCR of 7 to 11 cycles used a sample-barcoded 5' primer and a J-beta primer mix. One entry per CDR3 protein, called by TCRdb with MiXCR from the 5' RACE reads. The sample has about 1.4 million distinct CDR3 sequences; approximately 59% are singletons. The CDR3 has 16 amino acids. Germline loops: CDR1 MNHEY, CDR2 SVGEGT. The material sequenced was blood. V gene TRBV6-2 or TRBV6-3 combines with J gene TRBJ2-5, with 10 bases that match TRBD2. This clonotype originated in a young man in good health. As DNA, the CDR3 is TGTGCCAGCAGAGTAGCGGGGGGCCGCCTCCAACAGACCCAGTACTTC. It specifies CASRVAGGRLQQTQYF.